Following are 20 T cell receptor beta chains from one sample sequenced in a study of graft-versus-host responses after intestinal transplantation. Profiling relied on immunoSEQ multiplex PCR, and the TCRdb table lists in-frame clones only, not all of them. The table includes 81,000 or so clones, approximately 95% detected once. For these receptors, no antigen is known. The starting material was unstimulated CD8+ T cells sorted from spleen or lymph node cells, obtained before transplant. The receptors were gathered from a human donor who was the organ donor for an intestinal transplant.

The chain uses TRBV19 and TRBJ2-7; 7 nucleotides match TRBD2. Per germline, CDR1 LNHDA and CDR2 SQIVND (reference sequence). The CDR3 spans 14 residues. V lost 4 bases and J lost 7; bases outside the gene matches: 10. The CDR3: CASSTSGGSGEQYF. CDR3 nucleotide sequence: TGTGCCAGTAGTACCTCGGGGGGATCCGGGGAGCAGTACTTC.

CDR3 in DNA: TGTGCCAGCTCACCATTGGCCCGCAATGAGCAGTTCTTC. As protein: CASSPLARNEQFF. This chain uses TRBV18 with TRBJ2-1; no reliable D call. Germline CDR1 is KGHSH and CDR2 is LQKENI. The CDR3 has 13 residues. Trimming left V 2 bases short and J 6 bases short, with 8 bases between.

The chain recombines TRBV5-6 with TRBJ2-1; 8 bases map to TRBD2. CDR3 length: 16 residues. The junction had 11 bases not matched to a gene; V was cut back by 3 bases and J by 6 bases. CDR1 and CDR2 (germline): SGHDT, YYEEEE. The chain's CDR3 is CASSWGAGAMSNEQFF. In DNA form, the CDR3 reads TGTGCCAGCAGCTGGGGAGCGGGAGCGATGAGCAATGAGCAGTTCTTC.

This clone has only one observation. CDR3 region: CAWSQRQGHEQYF. The CDR3 coding sequence is TGTGCCTGGAGTCAAAGACAGGGCCACGAGCAGTACTTC. The chain is built from TRBV30 and TRBJ2-7; 7 nucleotides agree with TRBD1. The CDR3 is 13 amino acids. From germline, CDR1 is GTSNPN and CDR2 SVGIG (reference sequence). After removal of 2 bases from V and 5 bases from J, the junction contained 6 bases not matched to a gene. The complete variable domain, with remaining parts taken from reference TRBV30 and TRBJ2-7, reads SQTIHQWPATLVQPVGSPLSLECTVEGTSNPNLYWYRQAAGRGLQLLFYSVGIGQISSEVPQNLSASRPQDRQFILSSKKLLLSDSGFYLCAWSQRQGHEQYFGPGTRLTVT.

The rearrangement joins TRBV7-3 to TRBJ2-1; D unclear. The CDR3 spans 13 residues. V dropped 2 bases and J dropped 5 bases, with 7 bases sitting between them. Germline values: CDR1 SGHTA, CDR2 FQGTGA. DNA for the CDR3: TGTGCCAGCAGCTTAGTTCAGAACAATGAGCAGTTCTTC. It encodes CASSLVQNNEQFF.

The rearrangement uses TRBV20-1 and TRBJ2-7, with 7 bases that match TRBD1. The CDR3 runs to 11 residues. The germline V gene has CDR1 DFQATT and CDR2 SNEGSKA (reference sequence). The V segment lost 6 bases and the J segment 3 bases; nucleotides outside the gene matches: 2. The CDR3 coding sequence is TGCAGTGCCCACAGGGGCTACGAGCAGTACTTC. This sequence encodes CSAHRGYEQYF.

This chain connects TRBV5-1 to TRBJ2-1, with TRBD2 matching 7 bases. J lost 1 base, V lost 0 bases, and 7 bases had no gene match. The CDR3 runs to 17 residues. Germline lookup yields CDR1 SGHRS and CDR2 YFSETQ. CDR3 DNA sequence: TGCGCCAGCAGCTTGGCCCTAGCGGCTTTTTCCTACAATGAGCAGTTCTTC. Protein sequence: CASSLALAAFSYNEQFF.

V gene TRBV15 combines with J gene TRBJ2-5, with 12 bases aligning to TRBD2. Unmatched junction bases numbered 8, after V lost 1 base and J lost 2 bases. Germline V gene sequence: CDR1 LNHNV, CDR2 YYDKDF (reference sequence). The CDR3 has 18 residues. The CDR3 loop is CATSRALGLAGTQETQYF. In DNA form, the CDR3 reads TGTGCCACCAGCAGAGCCCTCGGACTAGCGGGGACACAAGAGACCCAGTACTTC.

The chain has TRBV27 and TRBJ1-5; 8 nucleotides agree with TRBD1. Trimming cost V 6 bases and J 6 bases; bases outside gene matches: 7. This CDR3 has 14 residues. Germline V gene data show CDR1 as MNHEY and CDR2 as SMNVEV (reference sequence). The DNA of the CDR3 is TGTGCCAGCAGGACAGGGGTCCGGGGTCAGCCCCAGCATTTT. This gives the protein CASRTGVRGQPQHF.

This rearrangement joins TRBV19 to TRBJ1-2; D may be TRBD1 (6 bases). The CDR3 length is 15 residues. Trimming pared 7 bases from V and 0 bases from J, leaving 15 bases between. CDR1 is LNHDA, CDR2 SQIVND, per germline (reference sequence). The CDR3 bases are TGTGCCAGTAATCGACAGGAGGTCCCTAACTATGGCTACACCTTC. Protein product: CASNRQEVPNYGYTF.

The chain combines TRBV4-1 with TRBJ2-1, with 11 positions matching TRBD2. Germline values: CDR1 MGHRA, CDR2 YSYEKL. V was pared by 4 bases and J by 4 bases, with 3 bases of the junction left unmatched. The CDR3 loop spans 15 amino acids. CDR3: CASSPGTSGYNEQFF. The CDR3, as DNA: TGCGCCAGCAGCCCCGGGACTAGCGGTTACAATGAGCAGTTCTTC.

The chain is built from TRBV11-2 and TRBJ2-3; D ambiguous. Trimming cost V 5 bases and J 0 bases, with 12 bases left between them. Germline-derived CDR1 and CDR2 are SGHAT and FQNNGV. The CDR3 runs to 15 residues. This chain's CDR3 is CASSLDSPSTDTQYF. The CDR3 DNA reads as TGTGCCAGCAGCCTTGACTCTCCTAGCACAGATACGCAGTATTTT.

This clone was recorded once. This chain uses TRBV11-2 with TRBJ2-5, with 10 positions matching TRBD2. Germline V lookup: CDR1 SGHAT, CDR2 FQNNGV. This CDR3 has 16 residues. The trim removed 5 bases at V and 5 bases at J, leaving 11 bases unmatched. The CDR3 DNA reads as TGTGCCAGCAGCCTAGGGGGACTAGCGTTAGGGGAGACCCAGTACTTC. It translates to CASSLGGLALGETQYF.

The chain links TRBV12-5 to TRBJ2-7; TRBD2 agrees at 7 bases. The V gene's germline CDR1 is LGHNT and CDR2 FRNRAP. J lost 3 bases, V lost 3 bases, and 2 bases had no gene match. The CDR3 extends over 13 amino acids. CDR3 in DNA: TGTGCTAGTGGTTTTGGCGGGAGCTACGAGCAGTACTTC. Protein product: CASGFGGSYEQYF.

This clone appeared a single time. The chain recombines TRBV7-9 with TRBJ2-7, with no clear D. This CDR3 is built from 13 residues. The germline CDR1 and CDR2 sequences are SEHNR and FQNEAQ (reference sequence). Trimming removed 6 bases at V and 3 bases at J, with 12 bases between. The CDR3 DNA is TGTGCCAGCAGGCCCGAGCTGTACTACGAGCAGTACTTC. Translation: CASRPELYYEQYF.

This clone was observed once. CDR3 residues: CSVVKGQGNEQFF. CDR3 DNA sequence: TGCAGCGTTGTAAAGGGTCAGGGGAATGAGCAGTTCTTC. The rearrangement joins TRBV29-1 to TRBJ2-1; TRBD1 is a possible D gene (6 bases). The V gene lost 4 bases and the J gene lost 7 bases, with 14 bases spanning the gap. In germline, CDR1 is SQVTM, CDR2 ANQGSEA. CDR3 length: 13 residues.

The J gene is TRBJ1-5, the V gene TRBV28, with TRBD1 as a possible D gene (5 bases). V was shortened by 8 bases and J by 6 bases, with 20 bases between the two germline ends. The CDR3 covers 15 residues. In germline, CDR1 is MDHEN, CDR2 SYDVKM. In nucleotides, the CDR3 is TGTGCCAGCGGAACAGGTTTGGTTAGCGGTCAGCCCCAGCATTTT. It is translated as CASGTGLVSGQPQHF.

This rearrangement joins TRBV27 to TRBJ1-5; 12 bases are a match to TRBD1. The CDR3 extends over 16 amino acids. V lost 7 bases to trimming and J lost 6 bases; unmatched junction nucleotides: 10. The germline V gene has CDR1 MNHEY and CDR2 SMNVEV (reference sequence). This chain's CDR3 is CASTKTGQGAGQPQHF. In DNA form, the CDR3 reads TGTGCCAGCACCAAAACGGGACAGGGGGCGGGTCAGCCCCAGCATTTT.

V and J are TRBV18 and TRBJ2-7; the D gene is possibly TRBD1 (6 bases). The V and J ends lost 2 bases and 3 bases respectively, with 11 bases between them. Per the germline V gene, CDR1 is KGHSH and CDR2 is LQKENI. The CDR3 sequence is 14 residues long. CDR3 coding DNA: TGTGCCAGCTCACCATTGGGGGCAAACTACGAGCAGTACTTC. It translates to CASSPLGANYEQYF. The variable domain in full, completed from reference TRBV18 and TRBJ2-7, reads NAGVMQNPRHLVRRRGQEARLRCSPMKGHSHVYWYRQLPEEGLKFMVYLQKENIIDESGMPKERFSAEFPKEGPSILRIQQVVRGDSAAYFCASSPLGANYEQYFGPGTRLTVT.

The CDR3 nucleotides are TGTGCCAGCTCTGGACTAGCATTAAGCACAGATACGCAGTATTTT. Its protein product is CASSGLALSTDTQYF. This sequence joins TRBV2 and TRBJ2-3; 8 bases are a match to TRBD2. V was pared by 8 bases and J by 0 bases, with 7 bases of the junction left unmatched. CDR3 length: 15 residues. Germline V gene sequence: CDR1 SNHLY, CDR2 FYNNEI.